A single TCR beta chain is shown here with its context. Its target is unknown. The source of the sample is a study of immune evolution from preneoplasia to lung adenocarcinoma. The CDR3 consists of 14 residues. Germline CDR1 and CDR2: MNHNS and SASEGT. The V and J ends lost 1 base and 4 bases respectively, with 10 bases between them. Nucleic acids came from premalignant or tumor cells enriched by macro-dissection. Sequencing was performed with immunoSEQ multiplex PCR; in TCRdb, only in-frame clones are kept and a portion is missing. The table includes about 11,000 clones, 80% to 90% detected once. Study-level results: From normal lung to invasive adenocarcinoma, top clone frequencies appeared to decrease. Later-stage lesions seemingly showed higher T cell density and diversity than normal lung.

The V gene is TRBV6-1, the J gene TRBJ1-2; no firm D call. The sequence was obtained from a person aged 70 to 85 with lung adenocarcinoma. The source material was FFPE minimally invasive lung adenocarcinoma tissue. This chain's CDR3 is CASSEGMKRYGYTF. DNA of the CDR3: TGTGCCAGCAGTGAAGGAATGAAGCGCTATGGCTACACCTTC.